This T cell receptor beta chain was identified in a study of blood T cell repertoires in COVID-19. Study details: Donors in the United States, Italy and Spain gave samples during acute or convalescent COVID-19. PBMCs, B-cell-depleted T cells, or T cells were the source of the cDNA or gDNA that made up the material.

Clones were sequenced by immunoSEQ multiplex PCR, and TCRdb holds only the in-frame ones, with some missing. The repertoire has hundreds of thousands of clones, about 83% of them found once; the top ten carry approximately 6.2%. The germline V gene has CDR1 SGHNT and CDR2 YYREEE (reference sequence). The CDR3 is 15 residues long. The J segment lost 2 bases and the V segment lost 4 bases, leaving 7 bases of the junction unmatched. This receptor was identified in a woman aged 35 to 49 who had recovered from COVID-19. The source material was PBMCs or T cells enriched from blood (not recorded which). The V gene is TRBV5-4, the J gene TRBJ2-7; 9 bases are a match to TRBD1. CDR3 sequence: CASSGPGQGTYEQYV. CDR3 bases: TGTGCCAGCAGCGGACCGGGACAGGGAACCTACGAGCAGTACGTC.